This T cell receptor beta chain was retrieved from a study of shared clonotypes between healthy human individuals. Per the authors' pipeline: Junction-only sequences produced by ImmunoSEQ had no quality scores, so filtering differed. Only in-frame clones appear in the TCRdb table, and some are missing; sequencing was by immunoSEQ multiplex PCR. V, J and clone size reflect that table, while D and trimming were determined from the DNA. The profile shows 490,000 or so clones, roughly 85% of them singletons. V lost 3 bases, J lost 2 bases, and 11 bases lay in between. This CDR3 spans 15 amino acids. Germline V lookup: CDR1 MDHEN, CDR2 SYDVKM. Unsorted material relied on tens of millions of PBMCs as the source of genomic DNA.

The rearrangement links TRBV28 to TRBJ1-3; D may be TRBD1 (5 bases). The TCR sequence derives from a woman in her thirties or forties in good health. Some clones in this sample may be carry-over from other donors' samples. Sequenced: PBMCs. DNA for the CDR3: TGTGCCAGCAGTTTTGGGGGGACGACTGGAAACACCATATATTTT. Its protein is CASSFGGTTGNTIYF.